The clone carrying this T cell receptor (beta chain) has ten or more counts. Its antigen remains unidentified. The sample originates from a study of blood T cells in healthy people across ages. For the second PCR, which ran for about 7 to 11 cycles, a sample-barcoded 5' primer and a J-beta primer mix were used. TCRdb recomputed calls from the 5' RACE reads with MiXCR, one row per CDR3 protein. Here the sample spans about 930,000 distinct CDR3 sequences, around 29% being singletons. The study's findings and limits: Per-million-T-cell TCR beta diversity fell roughly linearly with age.

Germline CDR1 and CDR2: MNHEY and SVGAGI. V was clipped by 8 bases and J by 4 bases, with 14 bases between them. CDR3 size: 13 residues. These data also featured in a second study, about T cells of mothers and their children. That study reports: The cDNA synthesis received all extracted RNA, at about 1.5 ug per 15 ul. Among related mother-child pairs, overlap was slightly higher than in unrelated pairs, though not significantly.

The rearrangement links TRBV6-5 to TRBJ1-2; perhaps TRBD1 as D (5 bases). Sequencing was done on a sample of blood. The clonotype comes from a middle-aged woman in good health. This CDR3 is CASRVQRGYGYTF. The CDR3 coding sequence is TGTGCCAGCCGGGTCCAAAGGGGCTATGGCTACACCTTC.